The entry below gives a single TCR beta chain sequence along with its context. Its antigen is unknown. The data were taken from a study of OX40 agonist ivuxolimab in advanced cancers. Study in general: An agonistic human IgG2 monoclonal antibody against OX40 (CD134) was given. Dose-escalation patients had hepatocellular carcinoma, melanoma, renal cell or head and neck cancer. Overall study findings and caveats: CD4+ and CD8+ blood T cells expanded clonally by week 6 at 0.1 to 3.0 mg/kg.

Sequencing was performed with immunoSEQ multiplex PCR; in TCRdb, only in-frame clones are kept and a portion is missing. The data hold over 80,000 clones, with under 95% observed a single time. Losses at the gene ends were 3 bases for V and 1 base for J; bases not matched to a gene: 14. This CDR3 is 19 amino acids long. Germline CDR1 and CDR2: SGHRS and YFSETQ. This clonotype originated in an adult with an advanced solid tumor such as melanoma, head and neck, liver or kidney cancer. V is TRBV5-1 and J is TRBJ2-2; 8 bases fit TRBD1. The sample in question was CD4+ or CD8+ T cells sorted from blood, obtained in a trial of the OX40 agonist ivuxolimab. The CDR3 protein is CASSSGQGRVAVNTGELFF. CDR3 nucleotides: TGCGCCAGCAGCTCCGGACAGGGCCGGGTAGCGGTGAACACCGGGGAGCTGTTTTTT.